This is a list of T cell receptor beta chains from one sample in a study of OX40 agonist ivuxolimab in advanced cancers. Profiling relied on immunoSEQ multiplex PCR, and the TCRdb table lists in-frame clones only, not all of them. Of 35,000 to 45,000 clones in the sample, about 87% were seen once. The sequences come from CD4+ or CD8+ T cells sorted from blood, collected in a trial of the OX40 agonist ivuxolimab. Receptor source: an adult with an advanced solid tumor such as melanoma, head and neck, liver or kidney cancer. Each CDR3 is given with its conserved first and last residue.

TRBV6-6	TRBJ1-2	CASSYFPDSFGYTF
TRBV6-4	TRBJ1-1	CASAGARGEAFF
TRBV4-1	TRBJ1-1	CASSQSSEDRTNTEAFF
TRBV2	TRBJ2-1	CASSGQGRRDEQFF
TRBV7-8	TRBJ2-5	CASRTGGSLQTQYF
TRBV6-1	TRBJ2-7	CASSEMGGATYEQYF
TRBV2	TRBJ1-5	CASSEQVNSNQPQHF
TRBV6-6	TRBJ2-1	CASSPGRLKRNEQFF
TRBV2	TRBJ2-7	CASTYRGGEQYF
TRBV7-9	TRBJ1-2	CASSLGNSWHTF
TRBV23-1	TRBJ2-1	CASSLAGGRNEQFF
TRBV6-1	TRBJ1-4	CASSADSLATNEKLFF
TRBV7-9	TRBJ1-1	CASSFRQGRTEAFF
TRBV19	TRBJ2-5	CASCDRGQETQYF
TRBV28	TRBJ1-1	CASRWDPGTEAFF
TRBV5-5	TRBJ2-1	CASSLVLAGGEQFF
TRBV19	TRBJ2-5	CASSTNGETQYF
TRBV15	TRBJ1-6	CATSRGRGGNSPLHF
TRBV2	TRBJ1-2	CASSLLSPTYGYTF
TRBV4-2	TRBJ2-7	CASSRLAGGLEQYF
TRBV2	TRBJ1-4	CASSDLGTNEKLFF
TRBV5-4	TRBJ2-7	CASSHQRQGSVYEQYF
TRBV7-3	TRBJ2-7	CASSHRDRNYEQYF
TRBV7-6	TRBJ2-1	CASSLAAGTTEQFF
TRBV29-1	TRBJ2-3	CSVATDRDREADTQYF
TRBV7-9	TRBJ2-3	CASSLGIAGTTSTDTQYF
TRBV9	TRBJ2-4	CASSVDGGRGKNIQYF
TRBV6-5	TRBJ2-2	CASVQRESVGELFF
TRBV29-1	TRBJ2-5	CSVEGVAGSQETQYF
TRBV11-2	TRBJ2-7	CASSPRQGGSEQYF
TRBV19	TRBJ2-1	CASSFTQGDNEQFF
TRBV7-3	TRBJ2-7	CASSLGWGGDYEQYF
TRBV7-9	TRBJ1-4	CASSLEEEKLFF
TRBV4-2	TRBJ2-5	CASSQKNSLGGFQETQYF
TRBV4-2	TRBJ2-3	CASSQGIAGIEDTQYF
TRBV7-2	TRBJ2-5	CASSRMDWAGEYF
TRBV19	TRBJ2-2	CASRPGTSSGELFF
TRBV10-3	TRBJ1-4	CATQQNEKLFF
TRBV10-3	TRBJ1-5	CAISDPGSNQPQHF
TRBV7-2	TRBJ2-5	CASSLSSGRARETQYF
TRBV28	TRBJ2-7	CASTGNLHNEQYF
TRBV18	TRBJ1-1	CASSPAPRNTEAFF
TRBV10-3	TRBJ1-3	CAISPGLDSGNTIYF
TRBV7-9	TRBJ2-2	CASSLMGAGELFF
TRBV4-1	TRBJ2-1	CASSQGGLAGYNEQFF
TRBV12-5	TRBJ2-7	CASGRDTGASSYEQYF
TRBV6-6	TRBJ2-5	CASNGAGGPRETQYF
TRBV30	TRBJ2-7	CAWRVSGLSYEQYF
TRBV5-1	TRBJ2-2	CASSLATGSGELFF
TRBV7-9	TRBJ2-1	CASSLSGIEQFF
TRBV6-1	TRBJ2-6	CASSESGANVLTF
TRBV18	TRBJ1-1	CASSPEGVTEAFF
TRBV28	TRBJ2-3	CASSFSQGAYTQYF
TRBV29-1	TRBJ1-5	CSVQGGYGNQPQHF
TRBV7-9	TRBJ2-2	CASMAGGPTGELFF